The 8 T cell receptor beta chains given below trace back to one sample, sequenced in a study of response to subunit inactivated influenza vaccine. TCRdb fed the RT-PCR reads into MiXCR, producing one record per CDR3 protein. There are some 520,000 distinct CDR3 sequences in the sample; 16% occur only once, and 2.5% to 3.5% lies in the top ten. This sample comprised CD4+ T cells sorted from PBMCs, obtained about 24 months after vaccination. The source is a man in his fifties or sixties who received an inactivated influenza vaccine.

This clonotype was recorded at least ten times. This chain uses TRBV5-1 with TRBJ2-4, with TRBD2 matching 12 bases. V dropped 3 bases and J dropped 6; count of bases not matched to a gene: 7. The CDR3 is 16 residues long. Germline V gene sequence: CDR1 SGHRS, CDR2 YFSETQ. The CDR3 spells CASSWASGGASNIQYF. CDR3 DNA sequence: TGCGCCAGCAGCTGGGCTAGCGGGGGGGCCTCAAACATTCAGTACTTC.

This clonotype came up a few times. The chain couples TRBV12-3 or TRBV12-4 to TRBJ2-2; TRBD1 agrees at 9 bases. CDR3 length equals 18 residues. Trimming took 5 bases from V and 5 from J; bases not matched to a gene: 15. The CDR3 DNA sequence: TGTGCCAGCAGTCATACAGGGGGCTTTGCCCCCCGAACCGGGGAGCTGTTTTTT. It is translated as CASSHTGGFAPRTGELFF.

The chain employs TRBV20-1 and TRBJ2-7; D gene unclear. Per the germline V gene, CDR1 is DFQATT and CDR2 is SNEGSKA (reference sequence). V was trimmed by 3 bases and J by 0 bases, leaving 9 bases between them. This CDR3 has 13 amino acids. The CDR3 DNA sequence: TGCAGTGCTAGGCGGCAGGACTCCTACGAGCAGTACTTC. It encodes CSARRQDSYEQYF.

This clonotype appeared once. The chain couples TRBV6-4 to TRBJ2-1, with D possibly matching TRBD1 (6 bases). Germline CDR1 MRHNA, CDR2 SNTAGT. CDR3 length: 16 amino acids. The V end lost 0 bases, the J end lost 7 bases, and 16 bases lay between the germline ends. This CDR3 is CASSDSGTPTGNEQFF. The DNA for the CDR3 is TGTGCCAGCAGTGACTCGGGGACACCGACAGGTAATGAGCAGTTCTTC.

The CDR3 bases are TGTGCCAGCAGTTACAATCTAGCGGGGGCCTACGAGCAGTACTTC. The encoded protein is CASSYNLAGAYEQYF. The chain employs TRBV6-5 and TRBJ2-7, with TRBD2 matching over 10 bases. Per the germline V gene, CDR1 is MNHEY and CDR2 is SVGAGI. Unmatched junction bases numbered 3, after V lost 2 bases and J lost 2 bases. This CDR3 comprises 15 residues.

In its sample, this clonotype was seen a few times. The chain joins TRBV28 to TRBJ2-2; TRBD2 matches 7 bases. The J segment lost 3 bases and the V segment lost 5 bases, leaving 9 bases of the junction unmatched. This CDR3 contains 16 residues. CDR1 MDHEN and CDR2 SYDVKM come from the germline V gene. Written as DNA, the CDR3 is TGTGCCAGCAGTCCCTGGGCTAGCGGATACACCGGGGAGCTGTTTTTT. It translates to CASSPWASGYTGELFF.

The V and J genes are TRBV3-1 and TRBJ2-2; D perhaps matches TRBD1 (6 bases). The CDR3 is made up of 17 amino acids. Trimming pared 1 base from V and 5 bases from J, leaving 17 bases between. Germline CDR1 and CDR2: LGHDT and YNNKEL (reference sequence). The CDR3, as DNA: TGTGCCAGCAGCCAAGTGGCATTCGAGAGGGGGACCGGGGAGCTGTTTTTT. Its protein product is CASSQVAFERGTGELFF.

There are a few counts of this clonotype. The gene calls are TRBV20-1 and TRBJ2-7, with 7 bases that match TRBD1. The CDR3 consists of 12 residues. Germline V lookup: CDR1 DFQATT, CDR2 SNEGSKA (reference sequence). The CDR3 DNA reads as TGCAGCCCAAAGACAGGGAACGACGAGCAGTACTTC. It codes for CSPKTGNDEQYF.